This T cell receptor (beta chain) was identified during a study of prognosis after radiotherapy for stage I lung cancer. Whole-study context: All non-small cell lung cancer patients were considered medically inoperable. Distant metastases after radiotherapy occurred in a handful of patients at a median of roughly 7 months; 15 showed no significant progression. Broader study findings: Patients without metastases reportedly showed TRBV and TRBJ gene usage unlike that of patients with metastases.

The CDR3 has 17 residues. Germline V lookup: CDR1 MGHRA, CDR2 YSYEKL. Amplicons of TCR beta CDR3 were generated from genomic DNA by two-round multiplex PCR. The first PCR round targeted every TRBV and TRBJ gene with specific primers. TCRdb passed the multiplex PCR reads through MiXCR, listing each CDR3 protein once. Of around 14,000 distinct CDR3 sequences in the sample, 37% are singletons; the top ten hold 40% to 45%. Remarks on this clonotype: What it binds is not known. Relative to the germline gene, one junction end is altered; a read error may explain this.

The source was PBMCs, collected before or after stereotactic body radiation therapy (not recorded which). The V gene is TRBV4-1, the J gene TRBJ2-2, with 8 bases lining up with TRBD2. The clonotype comes from a donor over 45 with non-small cell lung cancer. The chain's CDR3 is CAGSQPFKRERGGELFF. CDR3 DNA: TGCGCCGGCAGCCAACCTTTTAAGCGGGAGCGTGGCGGTGAGCTGTTTTTT.